This record covers a single T cell receptor beta chain. The data were taken from a study of blood T cell repertoires in COVID-19. For the study at large: Material from acute and convalescent COVID-19 was sourced from the United States, Italy and Spain.

All enrollees were about 18 to 89 years old and from fewer than 25 US areas. The assay was immunoSEQ multiplex PCR, and TCRdb's table has in-frame clones only and misses some. The table lists 280,000 or so clones, about 90% of them singletons. Trimming shortened V by 2 bases and J by 3 bases, and 14 bases separated the two germline ends. The CDR3 totals 16 residues. Per germline, CDR1 MDHEN and CDR2 SYDVKM. The chain couples TRBV28 to TRBJ2-1; maybe TRBD1 (5 bases). The sequence was collected from a woman under 30 with acute COVID-19. Sequencing was done on a sample of PBMCs or T cells enriched from blood (not recorded which). CDR3 DNA sequence: TGTGCCAGCAGTTTAACCCCATCGACAGTCTACAATGAGCAGTTCTTC. As protein: CASSLTPSTVYNEQFF.